The 24 T cell receptor beta chains listed next were all sequenced from one sample in a study of blood T cell repertoires in COVID-19. Profiled with immunoSEQ multiplex PCR; TCRdb holds only in-frame clones, not every one. The data hold around 230,000 clones, with about four fifths observed a single time. The sequenced material came from peripheral blood. The receptors originated from a woman of 80 years or more with acute or convalescent COVID-19.

The rearrangement uses TRBV9 and TRBJ2-1, with D tentatively TRBD1 (7 bases). This CDR3 contains 13 residues. Germline CDR1 and CDR2: SGDLS and YYNGEE. V lost 4 bases and J 7 bases, leaving 12 bases between the germline ends. CDR3 DNA sequence: TGTGCCAGCAGCCCGGCAGGGGGGAATGAGCAGTTCTTC. Translated, it gives CASSPAGGNEQFF.

As concerns this clone: The sample contains more than one DNA sequence encoding this CDR3. V and J are TRBV5-1 and TRBJ2-1; 8 bases map to TRBD2. The V segment lost 0 bases and the J segment 3 bases; nucleotides outside the gene matches: 2. This CDR3 has 15 amino acids. Germline CDR1 and CDR2: SGHRS and YFSETQ. CDR3 sequence reads: CASSLAGGHYNEQFF. In DNA form, the CDR3 reads TGCGCCAGCAGCTTGGCGGGGGGGCACTACAATGAGCAGTTCTTC. The entire variable domain, with the rest obtained from reference TRBV5-1 and TRBJ2-1, is as follows: KAGVTQTPRYLIKTRGQQVTLSCSPISGHRSVSWYQQTPGQGLQFLFEYFSETQRNKGNFPGRFSGRQFSNSRSEMNVSTLELGDSALYLCASSLAGGHYNEQFFGPGTRLTVL.

The chain joins TRBV30 to TRBJ2-2; the match to TRBD2 covers 11 bases. Trimming cost V 4 bases and J 1 base; bases outside gene matches: 8. The CDR3 length is 17 residues. Germline lookup yields CDR1 GTSNPN and CDR2 SVGIG (reference sequence). CDR3 nucleotides: TGTGCCTGGAACCGTACTAGCGGGGGCTGGAACACCGGGGAGCTGTTTTTT. Its protein product is CAWNRTSGGWNTGELFF.

Comments on this clone: Other DNA sequences in the sample encode the same CDR3. The chain joins TRBV11-2 to TRBJ1-1; D is unclear. This CDR3 has 13 residues. V shed 2 bases and J shed 1 base, with 5 bases lying between them. The germline CDR1 and CDR2 sequences are SGHAT and FQNNGV. The CDR3 DNA reads TGTGCCAGCAGCTTACGGGGGAACACTGAAGCTTTCTTT. Amino acid sequence: CASSLRGNTEAFF.

The sample holds a few counts of this clone. The V and J genes are TRBV24-1 and TRBJ2-6; 10 bases align to TRBD1. This CDR3 spans 17 amino acids. With V trimmed by 9 bases and J by 0 bases, 7 bases remained unmatched. From germline, CDR1 is KGHDR and CDR2 SFDVKD. The CDR3 DNA reads as TGTGCCACCGGATCCGGGACAGGGGTCTCTGGGGCCAACGTCCTGACTTTC. Protein sequence: CATGSGTGVSGANVLTF.

This clone was counted between two and nine times. This chain connects TRBV6-4 to TRBJ1-3; no clear D. V lost 5 bases to trimming and J lost 0 bases, with 17 bases between them. In germline, CDR1 is MRHNA, CDR2 SNTAGT. There are 17 residues in the CDR3. The CDR3 loop is CASSRPALTNSGNTIYF. The CDR3 region has the DNA TGTGCCAGCAGTCGTCCCGCCTTAACAAACTCTGGAAACACCATATATTTT.

This clone was seen a single time. This sequence joins TRBV2 and TRBJ1-2; the D gene is possibly TRBD1 (5 bases). Trimming shortened V by 2 bases and J by 7 bases, and 11 bases separated the two germline ends. Per germline, CDR1 SNHLY and CDR2 FYNNEI. The CDR3 extends over 13 amino acids. CDR3: CASSESGVSGYTF. The CDR3 DNA is TGTGCCAGCAGTGAATCGGGGGTGAGTGGCTACACCTTC.

The V and J genes are TRBV7-9 and TRBJ2-2; TRBD1 matches at 8 bases. This CDR3 comprises 16 residues. Losses at the gene ends were 6 bases for V and 7 bases for J; bases not matched to a gene: 13. Germline assignment: CDR1 SEHNR and CDR2 FQNEAQ (reference sequence). CDR3 residues: CASRGEAGGASGELFF. CDR3 in DNA: TGTGCCAGCAGAGGAGAGGCAGGGGGCGCGAGCGGGGAGCTGTTTTTT.

This chain joins TRBV5-6 and TRBJ1-4, with 7 nucleotides matching TRBD1. Germline CDR1 SGHDT, CDR2 YYEEEE. The CDR3 runs 14 residues. Unmatched junction bases numbered 5, after V lost 4 bases and J lost 5 bases. CDR3 in DNA: TGTGCCAGCAGCCCGGGACAGCAGAATGAAAAACTGTTTTTT. This encodes CASSPGQQNEKLFF.

The chain recombines TRBV27 with TRBJ1-2, with a weak D call TRBD1 (5 bases). Germline CDR1 is MNHEY and CDR2 is SMNVEV (reference sequence). The CDR3 extends over 16 amino acids. V lost 1 base to trimming and J lost 2 bases, with 14 bases between them. CDR3 sequence reads: CASSLFLSGRNYGYTF. As DNA, the CDR3 is TGTGCCAGCAGTTTATTTCTTTCAGGGAGGAACTATGGCTACACCTTC.

In its sample, this clone was seen once. This chain links TRBV15 with TRBJ1-5, with 10 bases aligning to TRBD1. The CDR3 runs to 15 residues. Germline-derived CDR1 and CDR2 are LNHNV and YYDKDF (reference sequence). Trimming cost V 1 base and J 6 bases; bases outside gene matches: 3. DNA of the CDR3: TGTGCCACCAGCAGAGGACAGGGGGCTAGTCAGCCCCAGCATTTT. Its protein is CATSRGQGASQPQHF.

The V call is TRBV28, the J call TRBJ2-4; 16 positions match TRBD2. The germline V gene has CDR1 MDHEN and CDR2 SYDVKM. Losses at the gene ends were 2 bases for V and 7 bases for J; bases not matched to a gene: 5. The CDR3 contains 17 residues. CDR3 in DNA: TGTGCCAGCAGTTTACCCGGGACTAGCGGGGGGGCTAACATTCAGTACTTC. This sequence encodes CASSLPGTSGGANIQYF.

This clone has only a few counts. The chain links TRBV29-1 to TRBJ2-7; 11 positions agree with TRBD1. The J segment lost 2 bases and the V segment lost 4 bases, leaving 1 base of the junction unmatched. Per germline, CDR1 SQVTM and CDR2 ANQGSEA. This CDR3 comprises 13 residues. CDR3: CSVGGQGAYEQYF. The CDR3 region has the DNA TGCAGCGTTGGGGGACAGGGGGCCTACGAGCAGTACTTC.

The V call is TRBV6-5, the J call TRBJ2-3; TRBD1 might be the D (5 bases). This CDR3 has 14 residues. The V end lost 5 bases, the J end lost 6 bases, and 15 bases lay between the germline ends. Germline CDR1 reads MNHEY; CDR2 reads SVGAGI. The CDR3 reads CASSRTRPFDTQYF. The CDR3 DNA is TGTGCCAGCAGTCGGACACGGCCCTTCGATACGCAGTATTTT.

The CDR3 DNA reads TGTGCCTGGAGTGGCCGGGACAGGGGTGGCTATGGCTACACCTTC. Translated, it gives CAWSGRDRGGYGYTF. The rearrangement uses TRBV30 and TRBJ1-2; 10 bases are a match to TRBD1. Germline trimming cut 1 base from V and 4 bases from J; bases unmatched to any gene: 6. This CDR3 is 15 amino acids long. The germline gives CDR1 GTSNPN, CDR2 SVGIG (reference sequence).

The gene calls are TRBV11-2 and TRBJ2-4, with a weak D call TRBD2 (6 bases). There are 15 residues in the CDR3. Germline CDR1 reads SGHAT; CDR2 reads FQNNGV. V shed 1 base and J shed 6 bases, with 13 bases lying between them. In nucleotides, the CDR3 is TGTGCCAGCAGCTTAGGTAGGGGAGGAACAAACATTCAGTACTTC. Encoded protein: CASSLGRGGTNIQYF.

The chain links TRBV12-3 or TRBV12-4 to TRBJ1-1; D not resolved. V gave up 6 bases and J gave up 7 bases, with 15 bases separating them. This CDR3 region has 13 residues. CDR3 region: CASSPTPMVEAFF. CDR3 DNA: TGTGCCAGCAGCCCTACCCCAATGGTTGAAGCTTTCTTT.

The chain joins TRBV6-6 to TRBJ2-5; 8 bases align to TRBD2. V gave up 11 bases and J gave up 4 bases; unmatched junction bases: 9. CDR1 is MNHNY, CDR2 SVGAGI, per germline (reference sequence). This CDR3 is 13 amino acids long. The CDR3 sequence is CALSRGGGETQYF. For the CDR3, the DNA is TGTGCCCTCTCACGGGGGGGAGGAGAGACCCAGTACTTC.

The chain is built from TRBV28 and TRBJ1-5; 10 bases agree with TRBD1. The germline CDR1 and CDR2 sequences are MDHEN and SYDVKM. Unmatched junction bases numbered 7, after V lost 4 bases and J lost 7 bases. CDR3 length: 15 amino acids. The CDR3 DNA is TGTGCCAGCAGTTCGACAGGGGGCCTTGGGCAGCCCCAGCATTTT. Translated: CASSSTGGLGQPQHF.

The chain has TRBV23-1 and TRBJ2-7; 8 bases agree with TRBD1. TRBV23-1 is labeled an ORF, and its function is uncertain. J lost 1 base, V lost 6 bases, and 5 bases had no gene match. CDR3 size: 14 residues. Here the CDR3 reads CASRLDRASYEQYF. CDR3 nucleotide sequence: TGCGCCAGCAGGTTGGACAGGGCTTCCTACGAGCAGTACTTC.

The chain joins TRBV1 to TRBJ2-7; the table's TRBD1 call for D was not verified on the DNA. TRBV1 is marked as a pseudogene. This CDR3 contains 15 residues. CDR3 nucleotides: TGCACCAGCAGTCAAGACGGGGACAGGGACGACGAGCAGTACTTC. This codes for CTSSQDGDRDDEQYF.

CDR3 nucleotide sequence: TGTGCCAGCAGCTTAGGGACAGGCACTTCGTATACTAAAACCGGGGAGCTGTTTTTT. Protein: CASSLGTGTSYTKTGELFF. The rearrangement links TRBV7-9 to TRBJ2-2; 7 bases align to TRBD1. Germline CDR1 and CDR2: SEHNR and FQNEAQ (reference sequence). The CDR3 consists of 19 residues. V shed 1 base, J shed 5 bases, and the junction held 16 bases outside the gene matches.

This chain joins TRBV28 and TRBJ2-7, with D maybe TRBD1 (5 bases). Germline CDR1 and CDR2: MDHEN and SYDVKM. This CDR3 is built from 12 residues. The V end lost 4 bases, the J end lost 1 base, and 5 bases lay between the germline ends. The CDR3: CASSSGSYEQYF. The DNA of the CDR3 is TGTGCCAGCAGTTCAGGGTCCTACGAGCAGTACTTC. The whole variable domain, filled in from reference TRBV28 and TRBJ2-7, reads DVKVTQSSRYLVKRTGEKVFLECVQDMDHENMFWYRQDPGLGLRLIYFSYDVKMKEKGDIPEGYSVSREKKERFSLILESASTNQTSMYLCASSSGSYEQYFGPGTRLTVT.

This chain connects TRBV28 to TRBJ2-2; possible D gene TRBD1, 6 bases. Germline CDR1 is MDHEN and CDR2 is SYDVKM. The V and J ends lost 2 bases and 0 bases respectively, with 19 bases between them. This CDR3 is 19 amino acids long. The CDR3 coding sequence is TGTGCCAGCAGTTTAAGGCCTAGGGGGTCGCACGCGAACACCGGGGAGCTGTTTTTT. Its protein product is CASSLRPRGSHANTGELFF.